Listed below are T cell receptor delta chains from one sample, sequenced in a study of gamma-delta chains in newborns, infants, children. TCRdb re-called clones from the reads via CATT. The profile shows 5,500 to 7,500 delta-chain clones, 2.1% of them singletons. Material for sequencing was blood. Source of these receptors: a child who was a newborn, infant or young child, either healthy, febrile or measles-vaccinated (not recorded which). CDR3s leave out the opening cysteine and the closing phenylalanine or tryptophan. A row's size may be missing; if present it is once, few, many or a size class.

size: medium-sized
V: TRDV2
length: 15
CDR3: ACDTVSTGGYTDKLI

size: medium-sized
V: TRDV2
length: 12
CDR3: ACDWGIPPRQMF

size: -
V: TRDV1
length: 13
CDR3: ALGASGGYRGKLI

size: medium-sized
V: TRDV1
length: 21
CDR3: ALGLPSSIVLGVSSFSTDKLI

size: medium-sized
V: TRDV3
length: 13
CDR3: ACVKGRGPTDKLI

size: medium-sized
V: TRDV2
length: 16
CDR3: ACDTGGYLAWDTRQMF

size: few
V: TRDV2
length: 19
CDR3: ACASLLGARTSSWDTRQMF

size: many
V: TRDV1
length: 15
CDR3: ALGGARDGDLTAQLF

size: medium-sized
V: TRDV2
length: 17
CDR3: ACDKASGGYSWDTRQMF

size: medium-sized
V: TRDV1
length: 14
CDR3: ALGGRSTGGKHKLI

size: -
V: TRDV2
length: 17
CDR3: ACACDSTGSSWDTRQMF

size: few
V: TRAV29/DV5
length: 19
CDR3: SVLLCSKRAGDTLYTDKLI

size: medium-sized
V: TRDV3
length: 12
CDR3: AFLGDTYTDKLI

size: medium-sized
V: TRDV1
length: 16
CDR3: ALGRKGGRLLGDGRLI

size: medium-sized
V: TRDV2
length: 16
CDR3: ACDILGDSSWDTRQMF

size: -
V: TRDV1
length: 15
CDR3: ALGELGLTGGYAQLF

size: medium-sized
V: TRDV1
length: 15
CDR3: ALGESAWGTYTDKLI

size: medium-sized
V: TRDV3
length: 17
CDR3: AFFPSYSGGGKNTDKLI

size: -
V: TRDV3
length: 17
CDR3: AFRVLGDGPSWDTRQMF

size: -
V: TRDV1
length: 20
CDR3: ALGVSFPIRPGGYGLTAQLF

size: medium-sized
V: TRDV1
length: 13
CDR3: ALGRGTGASDKLI

size: large
V: TRDV2
length: 12
CDR3: ACDGISYTDKLI

size: few
V: TRDV2
length: 13
CDR3: ACVILGDMTAQLF

size: few
V: TRDV2
length: 19
CDR3: ACDTGGLLVDNSWDTRQMF

size: many
V: TRDV2
length: 14
CDR3: ACDILGATLTAQLF

size: -
V: TRDV2
length: 15
CDR3: ASWGSLISWDTRQMF

size: few
V: TRDV2
length: 15
CDR3: ACDMVESSCDTRQMF

size: -
V: TRDV1
length: 22
CDR3: ALGEAPPTLWKPGDTPLTAQLF

size: medium-sized
V: TRDV2
length: 20
CDR3: ACDRLLGDTPPFSWDTRQMF

size: medium-sized
V: TRDV2
length: 18
CDR3: ACDTGKDWGIRELTAQLF

size: medium-sized
V: TRDV2
length: 18
CDR3: ACDTRTGGYFSWDTRQMF

size: -
V: TRDV2
length: 16
CDR3: ACDWGTPSSWDARQMF

size: large
V: TRDV2
length: 11
CDR3: ACDTWDTRQMF

size: many
V: TRDV2
length: 16
CDR3: ACDSYWGIPTLTAQLF

size: medium-sized
V: TRDV2
length: 18
CDR3: ACDVLGDTGSSWDTRQMF

size: large
V: TRDV2
length: 14
CDR3: ACDWGSSWDTRQMF

size: medium-sized
V: TRDV2
length: 17
CDR3: ACDTGGYSSSWDTRQMF